The present TCR beta chain was sequenced within a study of blood T cell repertoires in COVID-19. Study summary: There were acute and convalescent COVID-19 samples, and they came from the United States, Italy and Spain. The cDNA or gDNA used as material had been derived from T cells, B-cell-depleted T cells, or PBMCs.

The germline gives CDR1 LGHDT, CDR2 YNNKEL (reference sequence). V lost 0 bases to trimming and J lost 4 bases, with 6 bases between them. The CDR3 spans 14 residues. As processed by the authors: Reference gene primers were amplified, and this amplification served to estimate nucleated cell counts. Data came from immunoSEQ multiplex PCR; TCRdb stores just in-frame clones and leaves some out. That table supplies the V and J calls and clone size; D and trimming were determined from the DNA. The top ten hold roughly 0.25% of the sample, which has over 600,000 clones, 85% to 90% seen once. The sequence came from a woman under 30 with acute or convalescent COVID-19. Sequences were obtained from peripheral blood. The V call is TRBV3-1 (or the pseudogene TRBV3-2), the J call TRBJ2-2; D is undetermined. CDR3 loop: CASSQESSTGELFF. The CDR3, as DNA: TGTGCCAGCAGCCAAGAATCGAGCACCGGGGAGCTGTTTTTT.